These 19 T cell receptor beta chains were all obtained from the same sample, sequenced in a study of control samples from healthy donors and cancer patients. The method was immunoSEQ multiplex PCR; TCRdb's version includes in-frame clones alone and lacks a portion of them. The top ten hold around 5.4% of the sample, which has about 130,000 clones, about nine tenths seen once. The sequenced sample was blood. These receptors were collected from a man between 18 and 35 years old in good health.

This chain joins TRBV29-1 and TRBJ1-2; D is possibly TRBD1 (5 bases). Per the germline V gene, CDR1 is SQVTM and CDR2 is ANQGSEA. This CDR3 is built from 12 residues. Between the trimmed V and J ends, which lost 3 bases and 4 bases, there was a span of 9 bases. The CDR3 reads CSVDVGGYGYTF. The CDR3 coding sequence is TGCAGCGTTGATGTCGGGGGCTATGGCTACACCTTC. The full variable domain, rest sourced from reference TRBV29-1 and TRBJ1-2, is SAVISQKPSRDICQRGTSLTIQCQVDSQVTMMFWYRQQPGQSLTLIATANQGSEATYESGFVIDKFPISRPNLTFSTLTVSNMSPEDSSIYLCSVDVGGYGYTFGSGTRLTVV.

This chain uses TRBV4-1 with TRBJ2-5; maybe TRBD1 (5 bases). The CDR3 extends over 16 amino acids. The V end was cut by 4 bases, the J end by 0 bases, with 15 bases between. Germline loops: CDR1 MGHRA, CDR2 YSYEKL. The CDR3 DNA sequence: TGCGCCAGCAGCCGCTTTTTGGGGCGCAACCAAGAGACCCAGTACTTC. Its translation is CASSRFLGRNQETQYF.

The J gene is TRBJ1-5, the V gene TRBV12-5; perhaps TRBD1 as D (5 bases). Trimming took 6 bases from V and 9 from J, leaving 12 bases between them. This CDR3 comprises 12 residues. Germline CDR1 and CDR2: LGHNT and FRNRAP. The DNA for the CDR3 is TGTGCTAGTGGAACCAGCCAGGGGCCCCAGCATTTT. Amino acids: CASGTSQGPQHF.

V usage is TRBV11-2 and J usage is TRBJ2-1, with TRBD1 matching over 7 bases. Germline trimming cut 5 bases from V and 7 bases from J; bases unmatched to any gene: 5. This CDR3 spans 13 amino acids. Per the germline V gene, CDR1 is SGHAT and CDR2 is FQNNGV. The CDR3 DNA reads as TGTGCCAGCAGCATACAGGGGAATAATGAGCAGTTCTTC. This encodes CASSIQGNNEQFF.

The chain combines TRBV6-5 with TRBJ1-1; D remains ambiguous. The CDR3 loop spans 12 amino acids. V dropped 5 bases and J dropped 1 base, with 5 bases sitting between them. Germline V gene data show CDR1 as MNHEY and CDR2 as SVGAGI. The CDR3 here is CASSPKNTEAFF. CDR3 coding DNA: TGTGCCAGCAGTCCCAAGAACACTGAAGCTTTCTTT.

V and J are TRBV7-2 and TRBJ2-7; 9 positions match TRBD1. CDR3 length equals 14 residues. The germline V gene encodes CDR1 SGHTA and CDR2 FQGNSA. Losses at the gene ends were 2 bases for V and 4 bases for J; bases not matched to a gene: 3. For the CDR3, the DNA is TGTGCCAGCAGCTTACGGACAGGGGATTACGAGCAGTACTTC. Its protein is CASSLRTGDYEQYF. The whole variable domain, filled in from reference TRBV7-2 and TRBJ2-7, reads GAGVSQSPSNKVTEKGKDVELRCDPISGHTALYWYRQSLGQGLEFLIYFQGNSAPDKSGLPSDRFSAERTGGSVSTLTIQRTQQEDSAVYLCASSLRTGDYEQYFGPGTRLTVT.

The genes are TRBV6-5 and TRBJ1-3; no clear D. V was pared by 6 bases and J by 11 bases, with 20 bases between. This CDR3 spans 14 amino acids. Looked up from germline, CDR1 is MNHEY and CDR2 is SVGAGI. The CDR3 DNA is TGTGCCAGCAGATTTGAGGATTTGCCCCTTCCCATATATTTT. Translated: CASRFEDLPLPIYF.

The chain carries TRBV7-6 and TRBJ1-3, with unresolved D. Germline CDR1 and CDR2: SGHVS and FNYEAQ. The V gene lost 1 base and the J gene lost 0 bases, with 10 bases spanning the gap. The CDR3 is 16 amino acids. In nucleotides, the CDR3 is TGTGCCAGCAGCTTAGGTTTGGCGGACTCTGGAAACACCATATATTTT. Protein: CASSLGLADSGNTIYF.

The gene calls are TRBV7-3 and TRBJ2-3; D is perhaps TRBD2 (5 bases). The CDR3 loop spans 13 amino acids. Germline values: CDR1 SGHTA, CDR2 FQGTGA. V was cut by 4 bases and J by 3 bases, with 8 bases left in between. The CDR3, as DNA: TGTGCCAGCAGCTCAGCGGCTACAGATACGCAGTATTTT. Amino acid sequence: CASSSAATDTQYF.

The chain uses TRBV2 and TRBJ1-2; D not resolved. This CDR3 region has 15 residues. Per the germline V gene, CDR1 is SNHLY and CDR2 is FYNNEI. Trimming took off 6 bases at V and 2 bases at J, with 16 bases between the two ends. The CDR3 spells CASRAFGGPNYGYTF. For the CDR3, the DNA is TGTGCCAGCAGAGCCTTCGGAGGACCAAACTATGGCTACACCTTC.

The chain's CDR3 is CASSATTGDRAKNIQYF. The CDR3, as DNA: TGTGCCAGCAGCGCCACTACAGGGGACCGAGCCAAAAACATTCAGTACTTC. The chain combines TRBV9 with TRBJ2-4, with 7 bases that match TRBD1. The CDR3 length is 17 residues. The ends lost 3 bases at V and 0 bases at J; junction bases unmatched: 9. Germline assignment: CDR1 SGDLS and CDR2 YYNGEE.

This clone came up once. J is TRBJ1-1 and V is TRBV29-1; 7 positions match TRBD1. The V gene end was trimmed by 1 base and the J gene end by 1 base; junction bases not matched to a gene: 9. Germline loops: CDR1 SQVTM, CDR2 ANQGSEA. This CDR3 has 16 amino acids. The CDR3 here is CSVEGGDRDQNTEAFF. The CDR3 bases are TGCAGCGTTGAAGGGGGAGACAGGGATCAGAACACTGAAGCTTTCTTT. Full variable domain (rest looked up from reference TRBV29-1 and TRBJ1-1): SAVISQKPSRDICQRGTSLTIQCQVDSQVTMMFWYRQQPGQSLTLIATANQGSEATYESGFVIDKFPISRPNLTFSTLTVSNMSPEDSSIYLCSVEGGDRDQNTEAFFGQGTRLTVV.

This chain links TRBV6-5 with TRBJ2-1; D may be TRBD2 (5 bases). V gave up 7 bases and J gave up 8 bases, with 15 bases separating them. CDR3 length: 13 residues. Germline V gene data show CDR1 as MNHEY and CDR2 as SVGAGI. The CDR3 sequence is CASKPPGLHEQFF. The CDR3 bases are TGTGCCAGCAAGCCGCCGGGGTTGCATGAGCAGTTCTTC.

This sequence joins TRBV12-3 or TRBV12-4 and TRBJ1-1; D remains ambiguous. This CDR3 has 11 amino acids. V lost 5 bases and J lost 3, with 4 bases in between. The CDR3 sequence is CASSPDTEAFF. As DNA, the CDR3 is TGTGCCAGCAGTCCGGACACTGAAGCTTTCTTT.

The CDR3 here is CASSDRLEQGIVYGYTF. CDR3 bases: TGTGCCAGCAGTGACCGCCTTGAACAGGGGATCGTCTATGGCTACACCTTC. V is TRBV6-1 and J is TRBJ1-2, with 7 bases identical to TRBD1. This CDR3 comprises 17 residues. Germline V gene data show CDR1 as MNHNS and CDR2 as SASEGT. V was clipped by 3 bases and J by 4 bases; unmatched bases: 14.

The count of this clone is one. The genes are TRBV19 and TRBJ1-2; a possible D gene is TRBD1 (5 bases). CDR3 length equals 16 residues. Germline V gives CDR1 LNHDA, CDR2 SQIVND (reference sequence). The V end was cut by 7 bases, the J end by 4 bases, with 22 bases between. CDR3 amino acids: CASNEGPGTLLYGYTF. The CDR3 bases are TGTGCCAGTAACGAGGGGCCCGGGACTTTACTCTATGGCTACACCTTC.

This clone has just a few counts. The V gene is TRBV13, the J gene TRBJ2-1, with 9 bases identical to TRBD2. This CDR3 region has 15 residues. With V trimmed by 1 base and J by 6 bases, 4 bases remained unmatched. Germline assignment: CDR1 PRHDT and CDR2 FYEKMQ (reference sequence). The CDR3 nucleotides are TGTGCCAGCAGCTTAGTTTGGCGGGGGGGCAATGAGCAGTTCTTC. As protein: CASSLVWRGGNEQFF.

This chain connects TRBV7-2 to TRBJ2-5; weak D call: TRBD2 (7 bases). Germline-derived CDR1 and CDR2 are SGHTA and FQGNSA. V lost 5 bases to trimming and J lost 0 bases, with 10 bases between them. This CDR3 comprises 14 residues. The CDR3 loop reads CASSEGGYQETQYF. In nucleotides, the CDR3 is TGTGCCAGCAGCGAGGGGGGGTACCAAGAGACCCAGTACTTC. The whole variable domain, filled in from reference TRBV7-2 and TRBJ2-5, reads GAGVSQSPSNKVTEKGKDVELRCDPISGHTALYWYRQSLGQGLEFLIYFQGNSAPDKSGLPSDRFSAERTGGSVSTLTIQRTQQEDSAVYLCASSEGGYQETQYFGPGTRLLVL.

The CDR3 nucleotides are TGTGCCAGCACCCCCGGGCGGGGGCAAGGCACAGATACGCAGTATTTT. Translated: CASTPGRGQGTDTQYF. The chain is built from TRBV21-1 and TRBJ2-3; TRBD2, the table's D call, lacks a check against the DNA. TRBV21-1 is described as a pseudogene. The CDR3 consists of 16 residues.